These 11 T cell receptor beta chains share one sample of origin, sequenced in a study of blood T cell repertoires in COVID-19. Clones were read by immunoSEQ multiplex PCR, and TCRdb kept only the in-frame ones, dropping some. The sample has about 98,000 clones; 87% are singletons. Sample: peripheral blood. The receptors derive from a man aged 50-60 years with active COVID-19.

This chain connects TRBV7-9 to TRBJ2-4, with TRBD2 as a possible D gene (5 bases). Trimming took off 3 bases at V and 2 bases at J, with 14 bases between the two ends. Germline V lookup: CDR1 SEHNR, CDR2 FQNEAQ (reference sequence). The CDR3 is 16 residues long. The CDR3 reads CASSFLPGETKNIQYF. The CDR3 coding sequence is TGTGCCAGCAGCTTCCTCCCCGGGGAGACCAAAAACATTCAGTACTTC.

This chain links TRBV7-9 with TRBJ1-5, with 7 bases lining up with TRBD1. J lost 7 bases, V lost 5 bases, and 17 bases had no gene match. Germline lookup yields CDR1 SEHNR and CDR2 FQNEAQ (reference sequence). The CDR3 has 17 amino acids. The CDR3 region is CASSPINALQGNQPQHF. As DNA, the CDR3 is TGTGCCAGCAGCCCGATAAATGCCCTACAGGGGAACCAGCCCCAGCATTTT.

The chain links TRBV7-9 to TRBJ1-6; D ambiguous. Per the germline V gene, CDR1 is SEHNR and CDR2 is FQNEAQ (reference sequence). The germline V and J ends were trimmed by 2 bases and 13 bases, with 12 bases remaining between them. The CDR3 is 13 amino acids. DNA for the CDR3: TGTGCCAGCAGCTTACCAAGCGGTTGGCCCCTCCACTTT. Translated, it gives CASSLPSGWPLHF.

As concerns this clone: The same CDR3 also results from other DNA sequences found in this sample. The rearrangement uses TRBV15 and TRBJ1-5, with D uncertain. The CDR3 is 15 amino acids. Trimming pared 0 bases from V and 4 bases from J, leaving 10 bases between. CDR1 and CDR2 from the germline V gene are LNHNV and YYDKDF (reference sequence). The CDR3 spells CATSRDGQPNQPQHF. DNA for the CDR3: TGTGCCACCAGCAGAGATGGGCAGCCTAATCAGCCCCAGCATTTT.

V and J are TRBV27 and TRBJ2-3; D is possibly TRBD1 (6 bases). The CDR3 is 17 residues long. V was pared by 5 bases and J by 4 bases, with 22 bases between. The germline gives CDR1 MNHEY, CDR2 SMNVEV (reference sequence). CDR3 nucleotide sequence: TGTGCCAGCAGTCCTTACCACACAGGGAGCGAGGCAGATACGCAGTATTTT. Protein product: CASSPYHTGSEADTQYF.

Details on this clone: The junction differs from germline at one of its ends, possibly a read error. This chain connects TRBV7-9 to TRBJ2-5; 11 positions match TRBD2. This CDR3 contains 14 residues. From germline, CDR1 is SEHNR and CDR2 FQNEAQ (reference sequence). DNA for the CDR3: TGTGCCAGCAGCCTAGCGGGGGGAACAAAGACCCAGTACTTC. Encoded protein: CASSLAGGTKTQYF.

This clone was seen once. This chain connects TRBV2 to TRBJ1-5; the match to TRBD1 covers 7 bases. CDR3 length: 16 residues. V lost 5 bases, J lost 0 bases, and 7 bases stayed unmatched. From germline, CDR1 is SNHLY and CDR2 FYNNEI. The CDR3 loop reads CASSPRQGLSNQPQHF. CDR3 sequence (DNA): TGTGCCAGCAGTCCGCGACAGGGCCTTAGCAATCAGCCCCAGCATTTT.

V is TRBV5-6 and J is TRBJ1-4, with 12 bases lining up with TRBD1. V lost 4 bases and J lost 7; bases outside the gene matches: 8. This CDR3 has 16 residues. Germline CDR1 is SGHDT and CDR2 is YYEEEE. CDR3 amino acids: CASSNRDRGRVEKLFF. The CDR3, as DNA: TGTGCCAGCAGCAACCGGGACAGGGGGCGGGTTGAAAAACTGTTTTTT. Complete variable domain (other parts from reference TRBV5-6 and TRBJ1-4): DAGVTQSPTHLIKTRGQQVTLRCSPKSGHDTVSWYQQALGQGPQFIFQYYEEEERQRGNFPDRFSGHQFPNYSSELNVNALLLGDSALYLCASSNRDRGRVEKLFFGSGTQLSVL.

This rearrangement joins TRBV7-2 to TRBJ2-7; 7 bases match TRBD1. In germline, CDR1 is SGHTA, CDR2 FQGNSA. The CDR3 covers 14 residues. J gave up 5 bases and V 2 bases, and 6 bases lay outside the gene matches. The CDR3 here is CASSLRQGVHEQYF. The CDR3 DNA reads TGTGCCAGCAGCTTACGGCAGGGGGTTCACGAGCAGTACTTC.

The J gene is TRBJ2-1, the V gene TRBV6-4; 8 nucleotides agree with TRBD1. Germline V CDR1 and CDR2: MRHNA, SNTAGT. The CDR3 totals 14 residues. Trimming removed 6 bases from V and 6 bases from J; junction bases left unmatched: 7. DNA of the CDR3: TGTGCCAGCAGATTTACACAGGGGGGCAATGAGCAGTTCTTC. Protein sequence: CASRFTQGGNEQFF.

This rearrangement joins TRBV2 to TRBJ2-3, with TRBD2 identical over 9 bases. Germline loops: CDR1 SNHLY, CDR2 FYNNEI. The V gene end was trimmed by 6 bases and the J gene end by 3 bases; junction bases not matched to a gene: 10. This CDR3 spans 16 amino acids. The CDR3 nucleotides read TGTGCCAGCAGGTTAGGGCGGGGGGGCATAACAGATACGCAGTATTTT. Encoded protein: CASRLGRGGITDTQYF. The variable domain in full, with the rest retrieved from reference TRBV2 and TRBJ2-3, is EPEVTQTPSHQVTQMGQEVILRCVPISNHLYFYWYRQILGQKVEFLVSFYNNEISEKSEIFDDQFSVERPDGSNFTLKIRSTKLEDSAMYFCASRLGRGGITDTQYFGPGTRLTVL.